The clone carrying this T cell receptor (beta chain) has a single count. Antigen: not known. This sample was taken from a study of shared clonotypes between healthy human individuals. Whole-study results and caveats: Rarefaction gave evidence that sorted-subset sequencing remained incomplete despite large depth. Clonotype sharing among donors, it was expected, would be affected by sequencing depth.

TCRdb's copy holds only in-frame clones and misses some; the assay was immunoSEQ multiplex PCR. The top ten clones hold 10% of a sample with hundreds of thousands of clones, around two thirds of them seen once. CDR1 SGHTA and CDR2 FQGNSA come from the germline V gene. The CDR3 consists of 13 residues. Trimming removed 4 bases from V and 3 bases from J, with 8 bases in between. Adult donors, all healthy and HIV-negative, had no recent acute infections or vaccinations. Among the donors, all were Caucasian adults who lived in Nashville, Tennessee. Sequences were obtained from memory CD4+ T cells sorted from blood. As for subset: CD45RA-negative fraction. The genes are TRBV7-2 and TRBJ2-3, with no clear D. The receptor was isolated from a man between 25 and 39 years old in good health. CDR3 sequence (DNA): TGTGCCAGCAGCTCTGTCGATACAGATACGCAGTATTTT. Translating it yields CASSSVDTDTQYF.